This T cell receptor (beta chain) was sequenced for a study of early T cells in non-severe SARS-CoV-2 infection. This clonotype has a handful of counts. TCRdb ran MiXCR on the 5' RACE reads and lists one entry per CDR3 protein. This table holds about 69,000 distinct CDR3 sequences, 3.5% to 6% found once. The source was whole blood, collected at baseline. The source of this sequence is an adult who was a healthcare worker with PCR-confirmed SARS-CoV-2 infection or an uninfected control (not recorded which). The donor label of this sample is uncertain.

The CDR3 reads CASSLGLAGGSTDTQYF. Written as DNA, the CDR3 is TGTGCCAGCAGCCTGGGACTAGCGGGGGGGAGCACAGATACGCAGTATTTT. The chain is built from TRBV3-1 and TRBJ2-3, with 16 bases aligning to TRBD2. CDR3 length equals 17 residues. V was pared by 4 bases and J by 0 bases, with 1 base of the junction left unmatched. The V gene's germline CDR1 is LGHDT and CDR2 YNNKEL (reference sequence).